This T cell receptor beta chain was captured by sequencing in a study of CD8+CD57+ T cells in acquired aplastic anemia. Genomic DNA constituted the template upon which TCR beta VDJ and CDR3 profiling was performed. TCRdb reprocessed the reads via MiXCR and lists one record per CDR3 protein. Seen here are hundreds of thousands of distinct CDR3 sequences, 45% to 50% observed once, and the top ten hold less than 9%. Trimming shortened V by 4 bases and J by 5 bases, and 19 bases separated the two germline ends. CDR3 length equals 16 residues. Germline V CDR1 and CDR2: SGDLS, YYNGEE. Patients selected for sequencing had displayed CD8+CD57+ cell expansion by flow cytometry. Every patient was diagnosed with severe acquired aplastic anemia. Blood was sampled before the patients had received any therapy. This clonotype was seen a handful of times.

The sample taken for sequencing was sorted CD4+, CD8+, or CD8+CD57+ T cells (not recorded which) from PBMCs. The TCR sequence derives from a human donor with aplastic anemia. The chain has TRBV9 and TRBJ2-1; perhaps TRBD1 as D (6 bases). DNA of the CDR3: TGTGCCAGCAGCCCCCGAGACTTCAACAGGGACAATGAGCAGTTCTTC. It encodes CASSPRDFNRDNEQFF.